Only a few counts were recorded for the clone carrying this T cell receptor (beta chain). CDR3 regions were amplified by Arm-PCR using iRepertoire HTBI primers to build TCR beta libraries. MiXCR, run by TCRdb on the multiplex PCR reads, gives a single entry per CDR3 protein. The table includes 400,000 to 500,000 distinct CDR3 sequences, about a fifth detected once. This entry comes from a study of regulatory T cells in long-lasting Graves disease. Germline CDR1 and CDR2: MNHEY and SVGAGI. The CDR3 has 15 amino acids. Deletions cut 0 bases from V and 3 bases from J, with 8 bases between. Documented time point: persistent/refractory GD, antithyroid drugs over 5 years with positive TRAb. Extracted RNA from PBMCs served as the source of the TCR library.

The TCR originated in a female donor with Graves disease. This sequence joins TRBV6-5 and TRBJ1-4; the D is unclear. Specimen: peripheral blood mononuclear cells (PBMCs), collected when the disease was refractory, from a patient treated with antithyroid drugs. The CDR3 bases are TGTGCCAGCAGTTACTCGAGGGAATCTAATGAAAAACTGTTTTTT. Translation: CASSYSRESNEKLFF.